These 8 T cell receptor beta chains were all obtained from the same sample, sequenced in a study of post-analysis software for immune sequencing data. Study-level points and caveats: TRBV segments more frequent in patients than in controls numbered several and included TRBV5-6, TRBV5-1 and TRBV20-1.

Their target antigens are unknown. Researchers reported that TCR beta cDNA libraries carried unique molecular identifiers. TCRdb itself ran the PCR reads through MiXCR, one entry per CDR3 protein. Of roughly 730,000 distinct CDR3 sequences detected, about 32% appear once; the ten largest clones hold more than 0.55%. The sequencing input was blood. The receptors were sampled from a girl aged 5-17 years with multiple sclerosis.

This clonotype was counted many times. The CDR3 spells CSVVDRGSSDTQYF. As DNA, the CDR3 is TGCAGCGTGGTCGACAGGGGCAGTTCAGATACGCAGTATTTT. This rearrangement joins TRBV29-1 to TRBJ2-3, with 8 bases lining up with TRBD1. CDR3 length equals 14 residues. CDR1 and CDR2 from the germline V gene are SQVTM and ANQGSEA. The V segment lost 6 bases and the J segment 4 bases; nucleotides outside the gene matches: 9.

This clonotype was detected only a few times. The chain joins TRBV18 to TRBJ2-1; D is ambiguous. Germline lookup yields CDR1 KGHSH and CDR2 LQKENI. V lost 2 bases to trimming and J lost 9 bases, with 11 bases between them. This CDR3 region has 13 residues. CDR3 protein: CASSPGSKAEQFF. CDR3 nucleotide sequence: TGTGCCAGCTCACCAGGCTCCAAGGCTGAGCAGTTCTTC.

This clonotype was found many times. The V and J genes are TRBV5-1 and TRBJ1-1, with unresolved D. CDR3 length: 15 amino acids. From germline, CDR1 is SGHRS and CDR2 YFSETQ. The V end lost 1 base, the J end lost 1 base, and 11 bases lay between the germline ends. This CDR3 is CASSLSGSSNTEAFF. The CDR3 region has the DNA TGCGCCAGCAGCTTGTCCGGGAGCTCGAACACTGAAGCTTTCTTT.

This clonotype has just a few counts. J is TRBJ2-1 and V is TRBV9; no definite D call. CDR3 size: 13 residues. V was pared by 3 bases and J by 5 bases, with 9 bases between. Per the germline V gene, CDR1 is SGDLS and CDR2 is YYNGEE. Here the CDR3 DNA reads TGTGCCAGCAGCGGCGGCCCGAACAATGAGCAGTTCTTC. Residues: CASSGGPNNEQFF.

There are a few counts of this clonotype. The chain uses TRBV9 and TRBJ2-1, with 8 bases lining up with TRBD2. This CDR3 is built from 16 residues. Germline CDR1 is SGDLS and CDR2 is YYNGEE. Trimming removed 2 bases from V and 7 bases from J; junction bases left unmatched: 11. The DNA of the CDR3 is TGTGCCAGCAGCGTCGATCCGGGACTAGTGGAGAATGAGCAGTTCTTC. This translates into CASSVDPGLVENEQFF.

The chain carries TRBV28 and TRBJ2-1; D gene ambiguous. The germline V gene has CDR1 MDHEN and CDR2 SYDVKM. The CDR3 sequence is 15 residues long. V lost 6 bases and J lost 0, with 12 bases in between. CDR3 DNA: TGTGCCAGCAGACTCGACCTATACTCCTACAATGAGCAGTTCTTC. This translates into CASRLDLYSYNEQFF.

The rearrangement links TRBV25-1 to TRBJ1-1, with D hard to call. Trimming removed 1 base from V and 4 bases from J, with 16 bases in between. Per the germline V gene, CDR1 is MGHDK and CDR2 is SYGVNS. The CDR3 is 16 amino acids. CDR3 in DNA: TGTGCCAGCAGTGAATTGCGGGGTCAGTTGGGCACTGAAGCTTTCTTT. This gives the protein CASSELRGQLGTEAFF.

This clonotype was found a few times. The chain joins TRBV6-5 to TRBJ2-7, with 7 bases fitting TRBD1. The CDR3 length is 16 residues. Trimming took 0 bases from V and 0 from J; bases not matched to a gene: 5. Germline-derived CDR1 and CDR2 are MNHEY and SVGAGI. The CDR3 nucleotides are TGTGCCAGCAGTTACTCCTGGACAGGTAGCTCCTACGAGCAGTACTTC. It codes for CASSYSWTGSSYEQYF.